The rows below give T cell receptor beta chains drawn from one sample of a study of T cells in Graves' hyperthyroidism and ophthalmopathy. Each CDR3 protein is one row after TCRdb ran MiXCR on the multiplex PCR reads. The repertoire holds more than 500,000 distinct CDR3 sequences, with roughly 50% as singletons. The material sequenced was peripheral blood or thyroid tissue (not recorded which). Every receptor here comes from an adult woman with Graves' disease, either hyperthyroidism or ophthalmopathy (not recorded which). CDR3s include the opening cysteine and the closing phenylalanine or tryptophan. The D gene is left open where the match is weak. Some rows have no size entry. The others give once, few or many, or a class for an expanded clone.

j_gene,d_gene,len,abundance,v_gene,CDR3nt,CDR3aa
TRBJ1-2,NA,12,many,TRBV5-1,TGCGCCAGCACCCGGGACACGTTCTTTCTGACCTTC,CASTRDTFFLTF
TRBJ1-2,NA,13,many,TRBV6-1,TGTGCCAGCATCCACATGGGGGGCGACGGCTACACCTTC,CASIHMGGDGYTF
TRBJ1-5,NA,14,many,TRBV2,TGTGCCAGCGCCTGGGACGGCGTTATCACGCCCCAGCATTTT,CASAWDGVITPQHF
TRBJ1-2,NA,11,NA,TRBV20-1,TGCAGTGCTAGAGATGGATATGGCTGCACCTTC,CSARDGYGCTF
TRBJ1-6,NA,14,many,TRBV4-1,TGCGCCAGCAGCCAAGATTTGGGGAATTCACCCCTCCACTTT,CASSQDLGNSPLHF
TRBJ2-5,TRBD2,15,NA,TRBV7-8,TGTGCCAGCAGCTACGGACTAGCGGGGGAGGCTACCCAGTACTTT,CASSYGLAGEATQYF
TRBJ2-5,NA,14,many,TRBV12-3/TRBV12-4,TGTGCCAGCAGCCTCGGACTACTCCAAGAGACCCAGTACTTC,CASSLGLLQETQYF
TRBJ2-5,NA,15,few,TRBV24-1,TGTGCCACCAGTGATCTCAGGACAGACCAAGAGACCCAGTACTTC,CATSDLRTDQETQYF
TRBJ2-6,NA,18,NA,TRBV9,TGTGCCAGCAGCGTACTACCCCAAGTCTCCTCTGGGGCCAACGTCCTGACTTTC,CASSVLPQVSSGANVLTF
TRBJ2-7,TRBD2,13,many,TRBV27,TGTGCCACCCGACTAGCGGAAACCTACGAGCAGTACTTC,CATRLAETYEQYF
TRBJ2-2,NA,15,NA,TRBV18,TGTGCCAGCTCACTGACCTCGCAGTGTACCGGGGAGCTGTTTTTT,CASSLTSQCTGELFF
TRBJ1-6,TRBD1,12,few,TRBV20-1,TGCAGGGCAGGACAGGGTGATTCACCCCTCCACTTT,CRAGQGDSPLHF
TRBJ1-2,NA,12,NA,TRBV5-5,TGTGCCAGCAGCGCGACAGGCTCTGGAAACACCTTC,CASSATGSGNTF
TRBJ1-4,TRBD1,15,many,TRBV9,TGTGCCAGCAGCGTTTTTGGGACAGGGGAAGAAAAACTGTTTTTT,CASSVFGTGEEKLFF
TRBJ2-7,NA,16,NA,TRBV7-4,TGTGCCAGCAGCACTACAGGGTCCCAGGGAGTATACGAGCAGTACTTC,CASSTTGSQGVYEQYF
TRBJ2-6,TRBD2,17,many,TRBV7-2,TGTGCCAGCAGCGAACGCCGCCTAGCGGGTGGGGCCAACGTCCTGACTTTC,CASSERRLAGGANVLTF
TRBJ2-6,NA,17,few,TRBV5-1,TGCGCCAGCAGCTTACAGCCTTTAGGTGCATCGGCCAACGTCCTGACTTTC,CASSLQPLGASANVLTF
TRBJ2-7,TRBD2,12,many,TRBV3-1,TGTGCCAGCCGGGGGGGGGAACACGAGCAGTACTTC,CASRGGEHEQYF
TRBJ2-7,TRBD1,13,many,TRBV2,TGTGCCAGCAAACACAGGGGTGCCTACGAGCAGTACTTC,CASKHRGAYEQYF
TRBJ1-2,NA,11,many,TRBV6-2/TRBV6-3,TGTGCCAGCACCGACTTCCATGGCTACACCTTC,CASTDFHGYTF
TRBJ1-2,TRBD1,14,NA,TRBV29-1,TGCAGCCAAGAAGGGGCGCAGGGGGCGCTTGGCTACACCTTC,CSQEGAQGALGYTF
TRBJ2-5,NA,11,NA,TRBV6-6,TGTGCCAGCGGACCCCAAGAGACCCAGTACTTC,CASGPQETQYF
TRBJ2-5,NA,19,NA,TRBV7-9,TGTGCCAGCAGCTTAGCCAGTGTGGGGACACGTCGCCTCGTGGAGACCCAGTACTTC,CASSLASVGTRRLVETQYF
TRBJ2-6,NA,19,NA,TRBV19,TGTGCCAGTAGGCAACGACGTATGAGGGGGTACTCTGGGGCCAACGTCCTGACTTTC,CASRQRRMRGYSGANVLTF
TRBJ2-2,NA,13,many,TRBV6-5,TGTGCCAGCAGCCGGGGACCCCCCGGGGAGCTGTTTTTT,CASSRGPPGELFF
TRBJ1-2,TRBD1,13,NA,TRBV20-1,TGCAGTGCCAAGACAGGGGTTGACTATGGCTACACCTTC,CSAKTGVDYGYTF
TRBJ1-2,NA,13,NA,TRBV7-2,TGTGCCAGCAGCATATTTCTCCTCCGGGGCTACACCTTC,CASSIFLLRGYTF
TRBJ1-4,NA,17,NA,TRBV5-1,TGCGCCAGCAGCTCCCTTGGGGTCGGGAGGATGACAGGAAAAACTGTTTTT,CASSSLGVGRMTGKTVF
TRBJ2-5,NA,15,NA,TRBV20-1,NA,CSAAARGGVEETQYF
TRBJ1-2,NA,14,NA,TRBV5-1,TGCGCCAGCAGTTCTGAAAGCATGCCGGGAGGCTACACCTTC,CASSSESMPGGYTF
TRBJ1-5,TRBD1,15,NA,TRBV10-3,TGTGCCATCAGTGAGACCGGGACAGGGAATCAGCCCCAGCATTTT,CAISETGTGNQPQHF
TRBJ1-1,NA,13,many,TRBV3-1,TGTGCCAGCAGCCGCCAGCTATCTGGGGAAGCTTTCTTT,CASSRQLSGEAFF
TRBJ1-1,NA,12,NA,TRBV5-1,TGCGCTAGACCTCGGGGGGTAGCTGAAGCTTTCTTT,CARPRGVAEAFF
TRBJ2-7,TRBD2,16,NA,TRBV7-9,TGTGCCAGCAGTCCCAAGCAGCGGGAGTTTCGGTACGAGCAGTACTTC,CASSPKQREFRYEQYF
TRBJ2-7,NA,15,once,TRBV7-9,TGTGCCAGCAGCCCCAACCCCTCAACAGCCTACGAGCAGTACTTC,CASSPNPSTAYEQYF
TRBJ2-7,NA,15,many,TRBV9,TGTGCCAGCAGCCCGGGTCGACAGGCGTCCTACGAGCAGTACTTC,CASSPGRQASYEQYF
TRBJ1-5,NA,13,NA,TRBV12-3/TRBV12-4,TGTGCCAGCAGGGACACGATGGGTCAGCCCCAGCATTTT,CASRDTMGQPQHF
TRBJ1-2,NA,13,NA,TRBV10-3,TGTGCCTCCCAGAAGGGGCTAGCGGGAGGCTACACCTTC,CASQKGLAGGYTF
TRBJ1-5,NA,16,many,TRBV7-6,TGTGCCAGCAGCCATGGGGAGGGGGATCGCAATCAGCCCCAGCATTTT,CASSHGEGDRNQPQHF
TRBJ1-2,NA,13,few,TRBV25-1,TGTGCCAGCAGTGACAGGGGCGGCTATGGCTACACCTTC,CASSDRGGYGYTF
TRBJ2-7,TRBD1,15,NA,TRBV5-1,TGCGCCAGCAGCTTAGGACCGACAGGGGATTACGAGCAGTACTTC,CASSLGPTGDYEQYF
TRBJ2-2,TRBD2,18,NA,TRBV7-8,TGTGCCAGCAGCTCCGGGACTAGCGGGAGCCGGAACACCGGGGAGCTGTTTTTT,CASSSGTSGSRNTGELFF
TRBJ2-7,TRBD1,17,NA,TRBV2,TGTGCCATAGAAAAGGGGCAGGGGGTATCCTACTCCTACGAGCAGTACTTC,CAIEKGQGVSYSYEQYF
TRBJ2-5,NA,15,many,TRBV7-9,TGTGCCAGCAGTCCTGACAGTCGATCCTACGAGACCCAGTACTTC,CASSPDSRSYETQYF
TRBJ1-6,NA,15,few,TRBV10-3,TGTGCCATCAGTGAGTCTGGCTCCTATAATTCACCCCTCCACTTT,CAISESGSYNSPLHF
TRBJ1-5,NA,14,many,TRBV19,TGTGCCAGTAGTCTCCGGGAGACCCATCAGCCCCAGCATTTT,CASSLRETHQPQHF
TRBJ2-4,NA,15,NA,TRBV5-1,TGCGCCAGCAGCATAGGACAGAGGGCCAAAAACATTCAGTACTTC,CASSIGQRAKNIQYF
TRBJ1-5,TRBD1,14,NA,TRBV7-9,TGTGCCAGCAGCTTAAGGGACAGGGGTCAGCCCCAGCATTTT,CASSLRDRGQPQHF
TRBJ1-5,NA,14,NA,TRBV5-1,TGCGCCAGCACCGACTTCCGGAGGGAAACGCCCCAGCATTTT,CASTDFRRETPQHF
TRBJ1-6,TRBD1,17,few,TRBV5-8,TGTGCCAGCAGCCCCTTCCGGACAGGGGGCCGACATTCACCCCTCCACTTT,CASSPFRTGGRHSPLHF
TRBJ2-5,TRBD2,14,few,TRBV7-9,TGTGCCAGCAGCTACGGGACTAGACAAGAGACCCAGTACTTC,CASSYGTRQETQYF
TRBJ1-3,NA,13,NA,TRBV20-1,TGCAGTGCTAGGGAGGTGTCTGGAAACACCATATATTTT,CSAREVSGNTIYF